This T cell receptor (beta chain) comes out of a study of cytomegalovirus exposure and HLA in healthy donors. Notes on the study in general: In presence/absence analyses, roughly uniform sequencing depth across donors was assumed.

The PCR employed 60 Vbeta primers together with 13 Jbeta primers. Sequencing was performed with immunoSEQ multiplex PCR; in TCRdb, only in-frame clones are kept and a portion is missing. This sample's table reports about 120,000 clones. Concerning this clone itself: The antigen remains undetermined.

Input material: PBMCs. The sequence came from a man between 18 and 29 years old in good health and CMV-seronegative.

The CDR3 sequence is CASSRFRDTDFNYGYTF. The CDR3 DNA follows: TGTGCCAGCAGCCGATTCCGGGACACCGATTTTAACTATGGCTACACCTTC. The V gene is TRBV13, the J gene TRBJ1-2, with D maybe TRBD1 (6 bases). V dropped 5 bases and J dropped 1 base, with 20 bases sitting between them. Germline values: CDR1 PRHDT, CDR2 FYEKMQ (reference sequence). This CDR3 spans 17 amino acids.